One sample yielded the 5 T cell receptor beta chains listed below, sequenced in a study of vaccination and CD4 T cells after COVID-19. Their antigens are not known. Stated treatment: approximately nine-day PBMC culture with coronavirus spike peptide pools or control peptides (ViraFEST assay). The Oncomine TCR Beta short-read assay was what sequenced the DNA obtained from cultured CD4+ T cells. Each CDR3 protein gets one entry after TCRdb re-called the PCR reads with MiXCR. The sample includes about 10,000 distinct CDR3 sequences, roughly 53% of them seen just once. The material sequenced was CD4+ T cells from blood, cultured in vitro. These receptors came from a human donor who had recovered from COVID-19.

Details on this clonotype: At one of its ends the junction is not consistent with the germline gene, which may arise from a read error. The chain is built from TRBV30 and TRBJ2-1, with 9 bases identical to TRBD1. From germline, CDR1 is GTSNPN and CDR2 SVGIG (reference sequence). The CDR3 runs 11 residues. This chain's CDR3 is CAWSARQGGIF. The CDR3, as DNA: TGTGCCTGGAGTGCGAGACAGGGGGGAATCTTC.

This clonotype has a handful of counts. The chain recombines TRBV23-1 with TRBJ2-7; no reliable D call. TRBV23-1 is flagged as an ORF with uncertain function. The CDR3 is 14 residues long. Trimming took off 0 bases at V and 2 bases at J, with 8 bases between the two ends. The CDR3 is CASSQSRHTYEQYF. CDR3 sequence (DNA): TGCGCCAGCAGTCAATCGAGGCACACCTACGAGCAGTACTTC.

J is TRBJ1-1 and V is TRBV18; 7 bases match TRBD1. Looked up from germline, CDR1 is KGHSH and CDR2 is LQKENI. The CDR3 runs 16 residues. J was trimmed by 1 base and V by 3 bases; bases with no gene match: 8. CDR3 bases: TGTGCCAGCTCACCCCGCGGGACAGAGACGAACACTGAAGCTTTCTTT. Its translation: CASSPRGTETNTEAFF.

The chain is built from TRBV12-3 or TRBV12-4 and TRBJ1-2, with D possibly TRBD1 on 6 matching bases. The CDR3 runs to 16 residues. Trimming pared 1 base from V and 3 bases from J, leaving 15 bases between. The CDR3 sequence: CASSLGTGGVYYGYTF. Written as DNA, the CDR3 is TGTGCCAGCAGTTTAGGTACTGGGGGCGTTTACTATGGCTACACCTTC.

The chain uses TRBV24-1 and TRBJ1-2; D is undetermined. Germline V gene lookup returns CDR1 KGHDR and CDR2 SFDVKD. The CDR3 runs to 14 residues. Trimming stripped 9 bases from V and 3 bases from J, with 16 bases between. The CDR3 reads CATRGRARDYGYTF. The CDR3 DNA is TGTGCCACCCGCGGGCGGGCGAGGGACTATGGCTACACCTTC.